Each of the 29 T cell receptor beta chains below was sequenced from the same sample in a study of T cell repertoires in cytomegalovirus infection. TCRdb reprocessed the reads with MiXCR, giving one entry per CDR3 protein. This table has 500,000 or so distinct CDR3 sequences, approximately 15% appearing once. Sequenced input: CD8+ T cells from PBMCs. These TCRs come from a human donor in good health (CMV status not recorded). Some clones in this sample may be carry-over from other donors' samples.

For the CDR3, the DNA is TGTGCCAGCAGCTTTCTAGGAACAGGGGTCAAAAACATTCAGTACTTC. Protein product: CASSFLGTGVKNIQYF. The chain combines TRBV11-2 with TRBJ2-4; 7 bases map to TRBD1. The CDR3 consists of 16 residues. The germline CDR1 and CDR2 sequences are SGHAT and FQNNGV. Trimming at V came to 3 bases and at J to 3 bases, leaving 8 bases not matched to a gene.

This clonotype was seen ten or more times. The genes are TRBV27 and TRBJ1-1; 7 positions agree with TRBD1. The V and J ends lost 8 bases and 5 bases, in that order; junction bases with no gene match: 8. The V gene's germline CDR1 is MNHEY and CDR2 SMNVEV (reference sequence). The CDR3 has 13 amino acids. The CDR3 spells CASGDRVRTEAFF. Written as DNA, the CDR3 is TGTGCCAGCGGCGACAGGGTGAGGACTGAAGCTTTCTTT.

This clonotype was recorded at least ten times. The DNA for the CDR3 is TGTGCCAGCAGTTTAATAGCGGGAGCCCACGAGCAGTACTTC. It encodes CASSLIAGAHEQYF. This chain joins TRBV27 and TRBJ2-7, with 9 bases matching TRBD2. Unmatched junction bases numbered 4, after V lost 2 bases and J lost 5 bases. Germline-derived CDR1 and CDR2 are MNHEY and SMNVEV (reference sequence). The CDR3 runs 14 residues.

CDR3 amino acids: CASSSTREAFF. The CDR3 region has the DNA TGTGCCAGCAGCTCTACACGGGAGGCTTTCTTT. The chain recombines TRBV7-9 with TRBJ1-1, with D hard to call. The CDR3 extends over 11 amino acids. The germline gives CDR1 SEHNR, CDR2 FQNEAQ (reference sequence). V lost 4 bases to trimming and J lost 11 bases, with 11 bases between them.

CDR3 residues: CASSWGGSPRSGNTIYF. The CDR3 region has the DNA TGTGCCAGCAGTTGGGGGGGGTCGCCCCGCTCTGGAAACACCATATATTTT. V usage is TRBV12-3 or TRBV12-4 and J usage is TRBJ1-3, with a weak D call TRBD1 (5 bases). The length of the CDR3 is 17 residues. Trimming pared 4 bases from V and 0 bases from J, leaving 16 bases between.

The chain uses TRBV24-1 and TRBJ2-3; 10 nucleotides align to TRBD2. Germline V gene sequence: CDR1 KGHDR, CDR2 SFDVKD. The J segment lost 2 bases and the V segment lost 6 bases, leaving 4 bases of the junction unmatched. The CDR3 covers 15 residues. This chain's CDR3 is CATSPGLADTDTQYF. The CDR3 bases are TGTGCCACCAGTCCCGGACTAGCGGACACAGATACGCAGTATTTT.

The chain combines TRBV12-5 with TRBJ2-1; D remains ambiguous. The CDR3 is 12 amino acids. The germline gives CDR1 LGHNT, CDR2 FRNRAP. The germline V and J ends were trimmed by 2 bases and 5 bases, with 4 bases remaining between them. The CDR3 is CASGLKNNEQFF. In nucleotides, the CDR3 is TGTGCTAGTGGTTTGAAAAACAATGAGCAGTTCTTC.

The chain couples TRBV27 to TRBJ1-1; no definite D call. Germline assignment: CDR1 MNHEY and CDR2 SMNVEV (reference sequence). The V and J ends lost 7 bases and 5 bases respectively, with 20 bases between them. The CDR3 sequence is 15 residues long. The CDR3 sequence: CASTKPGVGRTEAFF. DNA of the CDR3: TGTGCCAGCACCAAACCCGGGGTTGGAAGGACTGAAGCTTTCTTT.

Many counts were recorded for this clonotype. DNA for the CDR3: TGCGCCAGCAGCCATATCAACAGGGGCGGGACTGAAGCTTTCTTT. It translates to CASSHINRGGTEAFF. The chain carries TRBV4-1 and TRBJ1-1; 7 bases map to TRBD1. Unmatched junction bases numbered 9, after V lost 3 bases and J lost 5 bases. Germline CDR1 and CDR2: MGHRA and YSYEKL. The CDR3 loop spans 15 amino acids.

This clonotype was observed a few times. The chain joins TRBV6-6 to TRBJ1-4; D unclear. The V gene's germline CDR1 is MNHNY and CDR2 SVGAGI (reference sequence). With 8 bases removed from V and 3 bases from J, the gap between germline ends came to 13 bases. This CDR3 is built from 14 residues. CDR3 sequence (DNA): TGTGCCAGCGCCTACCCCGGGGCTAATGAAAAACTGTTTTTT. It translates to CASAYPGANEKLFF.

This clonotype was counted a few times. In DNA, the CDR3 is TGTGCCAGCAGCCAAGTCGACTTGGACGATGAGCAGTTCTTC. Encoded protein: CASSQVDLDDEQFF. The chain employs TRBV3-1 and TRBJ2-1; D is unresolved. The germline gives CDR1 LGHDT, CDR2 YNNKEL (reference sequence). Trimming took off 1 base at V and 8 bases at J, with 12 bases between the two ends. The CDR3 extends over 14 amino acids.

As to this clonotype: The junction shows a germline mismatch at one end, possibly a read error. The chain is built from TRBV29-1 and TRBJ2-3; unclear D gene. The CDR3 runs 14 residues. Germline V lookup: CDR1 SQVTM, CDR2 ANQGSEA. CDR3 DNA sequence: TGCAGCGTAGAAGTGACTGGTCAGGCAGATACGCAGTATTTT. Protein product: CSVEVTGQADTQYF.

This chain uses TRBV4-1 with TRBJ2-7, with D hard to call. This CDR3 has 14 amino acids. Germline CDR1 and CDR2: MGHRA and YSYEKL. The germline V and J ends were trimmed by 0 bases and 2 bases, with 8 bases remaining between them. The CDR3 sequence is CASSQDTETYEQYF. The CDR3 DNA is TGCGCCAGCAGCCAAGATACAGAGACCTACGAGCAGTACTTC.

This clonotype was counted a few times. The V and J genes are TRBV6-1 and TRBJ2-3; possibly TRBD2 for D (5 bases). CDR1 and CDR2 from the germline V gene are MNHNS and SASEGT. Deletions cut 4 bases from V and 3 bases from J, with 14 bases between. The length of the CDR3 is 15 residues. The chain's CDR3 is CASSARGSLTDTQYF. DNA for the CDR3: TGTGCCAGCAGTGCCCGGGGTAGCTTGACAGATACGCAGTATTTT.

The chain links TRBV29-1 to TRBJ1-1; D unclear. V was cut by 6 bases and J by 6 bases, with 8 bases left in between. The CDR3 contains 10 residues. The germline V gene has CDR1 SQVTM and CDR2 ANQGSEA. The DNA for the CDR3 is TGCAGCGTGGGGAGGCCTGAAGCTTTCTTT. Amino acids: CSVGRPEAFF.

This clonotype was seen a few times. V is TRBV29-1 and J is TRBJ1-2; a possible D gene is TRBD1 (6 bases). The V end lost 5 bases, the J end lost 2 bases, and 15 bases lay between the germline ends. This CDR3 has 14 residues. CDR1 is SQVTM and CDR2 is ANQGSEA in the germline V gene. The CDR3 protein is CSVLQGLKNYGYTF. CDR3 sequence (DNA): TGCAGCGTTCTCCAGGGGCTGAAAAACTATGGCTACACCTTC.

This clonotype was seen only a few times. The CDR3 protein is CASSHPTTNEQFF. CDR3 nucleotide sequence: TGCGCCAGCAGCCATCCTACTACCAATGAGCAGTTCTTC. The chain links TRBV4-1 to TRBJ2-1, with D unresolved. V lost 3 bases to trimming and J lost 6 bases, with 9 bases between them. The germline CDR1 and CDR2 sequences are MGHRA and YSYEKL. The CDR3 is made up of 13 amino acids.

The rearrangement links TRBV5-6 to TRBJ2-1; 10 bases are a match to TRBD1. The trim removed 5 bases at V and 6 bases at J, leaving 14 bases unmatched. Germline lookup yields CDR1 SGHDT and CDR2 YYEEEE. CDR3 length equals 17 residues. The CDR3 reads CASSSPGGTGDGNEQFF. The CDR3 coding sequence is TGTGCCAGCAGTTCCCCGGGCGGGACAGGGGACGGCAATGAGCAGTTCTTC. Combining the CDR3 with reference TRBV5-6 and TRBJ2-1 gives the whole variable domain DAGVTQSPTHLIKTRGQQVTLRCSPKSGHDTVSWYQQALGQGPQFIFQYYEEEERQRGNFPDRFSGHQFPNYSSELNVNALLLGDSALYLCASSSPGGTGDGNEQFFGPGTRLTVL.

Concerning this clonotype itself: This may stem from a read error, because a much larger clone lies one nucleotide away. CDR3 amino acids: CASSEKSRGSSYNSPFHF. The CDR3 DNA follows: TGTGCCAGCAGCGAAAAGTCCAGGGGAAGCTCCTATAATTCACCCTTCCACTTT. The V call is TRBV7-3, the J call TRBJ1-6; TRBD1 is a possible D gene (6 bases). Germline V CDR1 and CDR2: SGHTA, FQGTGA. CDR3 size: 18 residues.

This clonotype has a count of ten or more. V is TRBV28 and J is TRBJ1-5; D ambiguous. The CDR3 loop spans 13 amino acids. Germline CDR1 MDHEN, CDR2 SYDVKM. Trimming left V 2 bases short and J 5 bases short, with 7 bases between. CDR3 residues: CASSLVRYQPQHF. CDR3 sequence (DNA): TGTGCCAGCAGTTTAGTAAGGTATCAGCCCCAGCATTTT.

This clonotype was counted many times. This chain joins TRBV11-2 and TRBJ1-5; TRBD1 matches at 8 bases. The CDR3 is 17 amino acids. Germline V CDR1 and CDR2: SGHAT, FQNNGV. J was trimmed by 7 bases and V by 5 bases; bases with no gene match: 16. The CDR3 is CASSPTTFDRGGQPQHF. The CDR3 region has the DNA TGTGCCAGCAGCCCTACTACCTTCGACAGGGGAGGACAGCCCCAGCATTTT.

Details on this clonotype: Here the CDR3 omits its conserved ending phenylalanine or tryptophan, so a read error is the likely source. The chain recombines TRBV25-1 with TRBJ2-7; D not resolved. CDR1 is MGHDK, CDR2 SYGVNS, per germline. V was cut by 8 bases and J by 0 bases, with 14 bases left in between. This CDR3 spans 14 amino acids. CDR3 nucleotides: TGTGCCAGCCGTCCTCCCTGGACCTCCTACGAGCAGTACTTA. Translation: CASRPPWTSYEQYL.

This clonotype was found many times. The chain couples TRBV27 to TRBJ1-1; D gene uncertain. V lost 1 base to trimming and J lost 1 base, with 4 bases between them. The CDR3 is 13 residues long. Per the germline V gene, CDR1 is MNHEY and CDR2 is SMNVEV (reference sequence). The CDR3 is CASSLFWNTEAFF. The CDR3 nucleotides read TGTGCCAGCAGTTTATTTTGGAACACTGAAGCTTTCTTT.

This clonotype was recorded many times. The chain recombines TRBV11-3 with TRBJ2-7; maybe TRBD1 (6 bases). The germline CDR1 and CDR2 sequences are SGHNT and YENEEA. Trimming stripped 5 bases from V and 5 bases from J, with 16 bases between. The CDR3 has 14 amino acids. The CDR3 DNA sequence: TGTGCCAGCAGCGATTGGGACAATAGAGACGAGCAGTACTTC. Translating it yields CASSDWDNRDEQYF.

As concerns this clonotype: Since a much larger clone is just one base distant, this may be a read error. This chain connects TRBV7-4 to TRBJ2-3; no definite D call. The DNA matches TRBJ1-5 better at its end, which makes the J call doubtful. CDR3 length: 13 residues. Germline-derived CDR1 and CDR2 are SGHVT and SQSDAQ. The CDR3 DNA reads as TGTGCCAGCAGCCCCGAAGTGGTGGATACGCAGCATTTT. Translation: CASSPEVVDTQHF.

This clonotype was seen many times. V and J are TRBV4-2 and TRBJ2-7; D is perhaps TRBD1 (5 bases). The V end lost 1 base, the J end lost 5 bases, and 12 bases lay between the germline ends. The CDR3 runs to 14 residues. From germline, CDR1 is LGHNA and CDR2 YNFKEQ. The CDR3 is CASSQGPGPNEQYF. As DNA, the CDR3 is TGTGCCAGCAGCCAAGGTCCAGGGCCCAACGAGCAGTACTTC.

This clonotype was counted a few times. The genes are TRBV14 and TRBJ1-4; D is unresolved. CDR1 and CDR2 (germline): SGHDN, FVKESK. This CDR3 contains 11 residues. Deletions cut 1 base from V and 13 bases from J, with 7 bases between. DNA for the CDR3: TGTGCCAGCAGCCAAGGCTGGGGACTGTTTTTT. Encoded protein: CASSQGWGLFF. The full variable domain, with the rest looked up from reference TRBV14 and TRBJ1-4, is EAGVTQFPSHSVIEKGQTVTLRCDPISGHDNLYWYRRVMGKEIKFLLHFVKESKQDESGMPNNRFLAERTGGTYSTLKVQPAELEDSGVYFCASSQGWGLFFGSGTQLSVL.

The table lists this clonotype with many counts. The chain joins TRBV7-9 to TRBJ2-7; 7 nucleotides line up with TRBD1. The CDR3 is 12 residues long. Germline CDR1 is SEHNR and CDR2 is FQNEAQ (reference sequence). The V gene end was trimmed by 6 bases and the J gene end by 6 bases; junction bases not matched to a gene: 5. CDR3 sequence (DNA): TGTGCCAGCAGAGGGGGCCAGGGCGAGCAGTACTTC. Residues: CASRGGQGEQYF.

This clonotype has more than one count but fewer than ten. CDR3 sequence: CASGGGVGAFF. The CDR3 DNA follows: TGTGCCAGCGGGGGGGGTGTTGGGGCTTTCTTT. V and J are TRBV6-6 and TRBJ1-1; possible D gene TRBD1, 5 bases. This CDR3 has 11 residues. Germline V gene sequence: CDR1 MNHNY, CDR2 SVGAGI (reference sequence). Trimming cost V 8 bases and J 11 bases, with 15 bases left between them.